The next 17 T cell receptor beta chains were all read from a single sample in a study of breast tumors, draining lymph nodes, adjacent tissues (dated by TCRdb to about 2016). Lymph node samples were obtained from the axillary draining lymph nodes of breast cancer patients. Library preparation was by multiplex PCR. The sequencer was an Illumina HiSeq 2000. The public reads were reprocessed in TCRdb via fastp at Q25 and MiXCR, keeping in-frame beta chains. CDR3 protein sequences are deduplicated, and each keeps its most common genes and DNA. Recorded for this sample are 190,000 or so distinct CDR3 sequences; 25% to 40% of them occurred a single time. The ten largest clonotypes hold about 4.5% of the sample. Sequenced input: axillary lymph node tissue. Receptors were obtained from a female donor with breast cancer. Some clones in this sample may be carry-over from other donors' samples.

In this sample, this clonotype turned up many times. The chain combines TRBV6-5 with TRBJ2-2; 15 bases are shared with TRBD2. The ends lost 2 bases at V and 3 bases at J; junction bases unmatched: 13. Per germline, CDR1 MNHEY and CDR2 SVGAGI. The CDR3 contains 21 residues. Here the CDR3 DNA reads TGTGCCAGCAGTTACACCCGATCCACCGGGACTAGCGGGAGGTACACCGGGGAGCTGTTTTTT. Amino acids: CASSYTRSTGTSGRYTGELFF.

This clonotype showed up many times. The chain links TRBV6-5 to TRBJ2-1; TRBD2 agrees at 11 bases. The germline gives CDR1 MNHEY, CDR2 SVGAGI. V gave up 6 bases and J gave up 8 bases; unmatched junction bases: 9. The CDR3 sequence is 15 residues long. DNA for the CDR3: TGTGCCAGCAGACCCACTAGCGGGAGTGTCTATGAGCAGTTCTTC. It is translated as CASRPTSGSVYEQFF.

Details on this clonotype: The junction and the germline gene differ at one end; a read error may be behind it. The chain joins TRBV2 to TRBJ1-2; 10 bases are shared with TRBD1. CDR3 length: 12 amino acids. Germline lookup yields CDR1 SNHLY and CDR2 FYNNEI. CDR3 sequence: CASSERDRGLLF. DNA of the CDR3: TGTGCCAGCAGTGAACGCGACAGGGGGCTACTATTC.

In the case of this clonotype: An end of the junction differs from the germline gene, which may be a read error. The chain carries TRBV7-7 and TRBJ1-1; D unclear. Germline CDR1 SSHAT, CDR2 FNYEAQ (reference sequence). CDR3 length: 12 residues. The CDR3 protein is CASRSENTEAFF. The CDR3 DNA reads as TGTGCTAGCAGATCGGAGAACACTGAAGCTTTCTTT.

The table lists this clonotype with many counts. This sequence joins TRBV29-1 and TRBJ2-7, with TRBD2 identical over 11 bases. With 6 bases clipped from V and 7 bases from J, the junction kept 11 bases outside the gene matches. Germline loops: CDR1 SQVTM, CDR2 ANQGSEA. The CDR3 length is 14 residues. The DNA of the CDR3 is TGCAGCGTCGCACTAGCGGGAGAACGGGAGGAGCAGTACTTC. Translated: CSVALAGEREEQYF.

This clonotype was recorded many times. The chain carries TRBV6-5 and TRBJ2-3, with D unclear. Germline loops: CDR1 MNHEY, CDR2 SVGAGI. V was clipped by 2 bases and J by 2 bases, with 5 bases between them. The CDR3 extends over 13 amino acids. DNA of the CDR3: TGTGCCAGCAGTTACACGGACACAGATACGCAGTATTTT. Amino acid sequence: CASSYTDTDTQYF.

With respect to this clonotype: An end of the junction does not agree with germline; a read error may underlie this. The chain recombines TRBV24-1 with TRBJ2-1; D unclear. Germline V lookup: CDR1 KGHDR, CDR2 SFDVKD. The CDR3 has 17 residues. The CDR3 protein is CATSDILGISSCNEQFF. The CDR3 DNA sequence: TGTGCCACCAGTGATATTCTGGGGATTTCTTCCTGCAATGAGCAGTTCTTC.

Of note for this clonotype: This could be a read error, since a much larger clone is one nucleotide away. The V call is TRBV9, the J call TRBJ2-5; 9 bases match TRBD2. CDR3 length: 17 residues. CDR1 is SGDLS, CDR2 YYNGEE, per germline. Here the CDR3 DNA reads TGTGCCAGCAGCGTAGGAAGGAGGGCGGGGGGGCAAGCGACCCAGTACTTC. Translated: CASSVGRRAGGQATQYF. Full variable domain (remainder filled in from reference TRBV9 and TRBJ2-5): DSGVTQTPKHLITATGQRVTLRCSPRSGDLSVYWYQQSLDQGLQFLIQYYNGEERAKGNILERFSAQQFPDLHSELNLSSLELGDSALYFCASSVGRRAGGQATQYFGPGTRLLVL.

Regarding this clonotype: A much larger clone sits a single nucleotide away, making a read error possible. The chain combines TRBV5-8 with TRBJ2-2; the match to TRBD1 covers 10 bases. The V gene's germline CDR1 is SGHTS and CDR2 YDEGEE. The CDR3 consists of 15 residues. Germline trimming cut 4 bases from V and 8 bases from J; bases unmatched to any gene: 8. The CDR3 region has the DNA TGTGCCAGCAGCGACAGGGGGCCGGACGTTGGGGAGCTGTTTTTT. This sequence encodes CASSDRGPDVGELFF.

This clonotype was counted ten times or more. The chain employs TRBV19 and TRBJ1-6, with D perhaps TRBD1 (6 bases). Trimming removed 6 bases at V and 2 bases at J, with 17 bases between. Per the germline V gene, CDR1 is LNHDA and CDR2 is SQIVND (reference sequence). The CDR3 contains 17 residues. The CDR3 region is CASSAPQGFAYNSPLHF. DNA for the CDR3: TGTGCCAGTAGCGCACCGCAGGGGTTCGCCTATAATTCACCCCTCCACTTT.

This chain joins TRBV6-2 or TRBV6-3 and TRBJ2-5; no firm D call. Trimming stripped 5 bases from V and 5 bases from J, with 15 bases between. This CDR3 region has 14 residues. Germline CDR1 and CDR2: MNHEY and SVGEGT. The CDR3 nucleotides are TGTGCCAGCAGTCACAACAGAGAATGGGAGACCCAGTACTTC. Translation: CASSHNREWETQYF.

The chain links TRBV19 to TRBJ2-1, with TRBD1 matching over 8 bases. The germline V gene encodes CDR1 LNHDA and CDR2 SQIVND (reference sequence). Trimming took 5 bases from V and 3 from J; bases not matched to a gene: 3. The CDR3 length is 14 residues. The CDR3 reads CASSLGQVYNEQFF. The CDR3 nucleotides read TGTGCCAGTAGTCTGGGACAGGTCTACAATGAGCAGTTCTTC. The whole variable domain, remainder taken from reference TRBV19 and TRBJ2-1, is DGGITQSPKYLFRKEGQNVTLSCEQNLNHDAMYWYRQDPGQGLRLIYYSQIVNDFQKGDIAEGYSVSREKKESFPLTVTSAQKNPTAFYLCASSLGQVYNEQFFGPGTRLTVL.

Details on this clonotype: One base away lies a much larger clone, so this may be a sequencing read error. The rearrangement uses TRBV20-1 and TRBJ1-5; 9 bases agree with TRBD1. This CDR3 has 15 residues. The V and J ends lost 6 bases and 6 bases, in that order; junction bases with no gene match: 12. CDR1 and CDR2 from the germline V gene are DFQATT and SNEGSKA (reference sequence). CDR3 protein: CSAERQGVGTQPQHF. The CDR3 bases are TGCAGTGCAGAGCGACAGGGGGTGGGCACTCAGCCCCAGCATTTT.

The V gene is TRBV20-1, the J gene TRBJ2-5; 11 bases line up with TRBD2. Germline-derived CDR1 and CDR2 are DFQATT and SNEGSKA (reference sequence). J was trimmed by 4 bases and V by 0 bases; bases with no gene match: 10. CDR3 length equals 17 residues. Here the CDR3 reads CSARDPLSGGAPETQYF. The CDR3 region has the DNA TGCAGTGCTAGAGATCCCCTTAGCGGGGGGGCCCCAGAGACCCAGTACTTC.

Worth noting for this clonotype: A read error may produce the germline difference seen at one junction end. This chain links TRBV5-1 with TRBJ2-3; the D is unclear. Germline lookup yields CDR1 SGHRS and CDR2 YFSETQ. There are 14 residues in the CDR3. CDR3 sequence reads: CAGSLSDNTDTQYF. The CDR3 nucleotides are TGTGCCGGCAGCTTAAGTGACAACACAGATACGCAGTATTTT.

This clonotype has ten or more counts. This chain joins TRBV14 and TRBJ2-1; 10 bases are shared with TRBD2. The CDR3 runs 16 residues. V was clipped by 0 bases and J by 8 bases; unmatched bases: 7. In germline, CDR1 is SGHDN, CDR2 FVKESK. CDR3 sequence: CASSQDLASGSYEQFF. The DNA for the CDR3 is TGTGCCAGCAGCCAAGATCTGGCTAGCGGGAGCTATGAGCAGTTCTTC.

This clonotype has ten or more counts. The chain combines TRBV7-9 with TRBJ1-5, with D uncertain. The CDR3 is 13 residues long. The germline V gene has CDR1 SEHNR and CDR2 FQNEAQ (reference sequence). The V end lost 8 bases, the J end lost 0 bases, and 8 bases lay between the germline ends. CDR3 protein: CASGGDSNQPQHF. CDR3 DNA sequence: TGTGCCAGCGGCGGGGATAGCAATCAGCCCCAGCATTTT.